This T cell receptor beta chain was documented in a study of beta chain features in type 1 diabetes. The study reverse transcribed the entire isolated RNA, so it sequenced expressed TCRB transcripts. Repertoires were generated with immunoSEQ multiplex PCR, while TCRdb's copy carries only in-frame clones and drops some. This sample has over 300,000 clones, with approximately 8% found just once. This clone has just a few counts. The sequence derives from a young woman in good health. The sequenced sample consisted of central memory CD4+ T cells from blood.

The CDR3 protein is CASGTGQGFNEQFF. CDR3 coding DNA: TGTGCCAGCGGAACAGGGCAGGGATTCAATGAGCAGTTCTTC. The chain is built from TRBV2 and TRBJ2-1; D might be TRBD1 (6 bases). The V and J ends lost 8 bases and 6 bases respectively, with 17 bases between them. The germline V gene encodes CDR1 SNHLY and CDR2 FYNNEI. There are 14 residues in the CDR3.